These 8 T cell receptor beta chains share one sample of origin, sequenced in a study of shared clonotypes between healthy human individuals. The protocol was immunoSEQ multiplex PCR, while the TCRdb copy is restricted to in-frame clones and leaves out a portion. This table has more than 2 million clones, around 95% appearing once. The sample was naive CD4+ T cells sorted from blood. The subset denotes: CD45RA+ positively selected. Receptors were obtained from a man aged 18 to 30 in good health.

The rearrangement links TRBV19 to TRBJ2-3, with D possibly TRBD2 on 5 matching bases. V lost 4 bases and J 3 bases, leaving 14 bases between the germline ends. The length of the CDR3 is 15 residues. Germline V CDR1 and CDR2: LNHDA, SQIVND (reference sequence). The CDR3 DNA reads TGTGCCAGTAGTAAAGGAGAGGGTAGTACAGATACGCAGTATTTT. This translates into CASSKGEGSTDTQYF.

The genes are TRBV11-2 and TRBJ2-1; perhaps TRBD2 as D (7 bases). The CDR3 totals 16 residues. Trimming left V 4 bases short and J 7 bases short, with 20 bases between. Germline CDR1 is SGHAT and CDR2 is FQNNGV. CDR3 sequence reads: CASSSIRGAPRNEQFF. CDR3 coding DNA: TGTGCCAGCAGCTCCATTCGGGGGGCGCCGAGGAATGAGCAGTTCTTC.

In the case of this clone: Compared with germline, one end of the junction differs, possibly owing to a read error. V usage is TRBV7-7 and J usage is TRBJ2-1; 9 bases map to TRBD2. The CDR3 spans 15 residues. The germline gives CDR1 SSHAT, CDR2 FNYEAQ (reference sequence). CDR3 in DNA: TGTGCTAGCAGCCCCGTGGAGGCGGGAGGGGATGAGCAGTTCTTC. It yields the protein CASSPVEAGGDEQFF.

This clone occurred once. The chain carries TRBV7-2 and TRBJ1-2, with D maybe TRBD1 (5 bases). V shed 8 bases and J shed 2 bases, with 18 bases lying between them. CDR1 and CDR2 (germline): SGHTA, FQGNSA. The CDR3 contains 15 residues. The CDR3 DNA reads TGTGCCAGCGGCCCGGGACCCAGGGCGAACTATGGCTACACCTTC. This translates into CASGPGPRANYGYTF.

Note on this clone: The sample carries other DNA sequences with the same CDR3. The chain is built from TRBV18 and TRBJ2-5; D perhaps matches TRBD1 (5 bases). V was pared by 3 bases and J by 3 bases, with 8 bases between. CDR3 size: 13 residues. The germline gives CDR1 KGHSH, CDR2 LQKENI. The CDR3 reads CASSPGAKETQYF. DNA of the CDR3: TGTGCCAGCTCACCTGGGGCGAAAGAGACCCAGTACTTC. The whole variable domain, filled in from reference TRBV18 and TRBJ2-5, reads NAGVMQNPRHLVRRRGQEARLRCSPMKGHSHVYWYRQLPEEGLKFMVYLQKENIIDESGMPKERFSAEFPKEGPSILRIQQVVRGDSAAYFCASSPGAKETQYFGPGTRLLVL.

The chain is built from TRBV2 and TRBJ2-1, with 14 bases identical to TRBD2. From germline, CDR1 is SNHLY and CDR2 FYNNEI. V was clipped by 6 bases and J by 5 bases; unmatched bases: 3. This CDR3 contains 15 residues. Here the CDR3 DNA reads TGTGCCAGCAGAGGACTAGCGGGAGGCCACAATGAGCAGTTCTTC. Its translation is CASRGLAGGHNEQFF.

DNA for the CDR3: TGTGCCAGCAGCCAAGATCCCTGGACAGCAAATCAGCCCCAGCATTTT. Encoded protein: CASSQDPWTANQPQHF. The rearrangement links TRBV4-2 to TRBJ1-5; TRBD1 is a possible D gene (6 bases). CDR1 and CDR2 (germline): LGHNA, YNFKEQ. Trimming shortened V by 0 bases and J by 4 bases, and 13 bases separated the two germline ends. CDR3 size: 16 residues.

The rearrangement links TRBV19 to TRBJ1-4, with D possibly TRBD1 on 5 matching bases. This CDR3 spans 15 amino acids. Germline V gene lookup returns CDR1 LNHDA and CDR2 SQIVND (reference sequence). V lost 8 bases to trimming and J lost 4 bases, with 17 bases between them. The CDR3 loop is CASSGQGVGNEKLFF. Here the CDR3 DNA reads TGTGCCAGTTCTGGGCAGGGAGTGGGTAATGAAAAACTGTTTTTT.